This TCR beta chain was captured by sequencing in a study of T cell repertoires in aging, cancer and after chemotherapy. Multiplex touch-down PCR with TRB-A/B primers amplified rearranged V-D-J TRB sequences. TCRdb analysed the multiplex PCR reads with MiXCR anew, one entry per CDR3 protein. The profile covers about 910 distinct CDR3 sequences, with about 20% appearing a single time and under 55% taken by the ten largest. TCR beta rearrangements were amplified from peripheral blood genomic DNA. Trimming cost V 2 bases and J 6 bases; bases outside gene matches: 3. The germline CDR1 and CDR2 sequences are SGHAT and FQNNGV. This CDR3 region has 15 residues.

This TCR was sampled from a human donor with a blood cancer. Sequencing was done on a sample of blood. This sequence joins TRBV11-2 and TRBJ1-4; TRBD1 matches 10 bases. CDR3 DNA sequence: TGTGCCAGCAGCTTAATGGGACAGGGGTATGAAAAACTGTTTTTT. This gives the protein CASSLMGQGYEKLFF.